The source of this T cell receptor beta chain is a study of blood T cell repertoires in COVID-19. Background on the study: The study drew acute and convalescent COVID-19 samples from the United States, Italy and Spain.

This clone was recorded a few times. Germline lookup yields CDR1 SQVTM and CDR2 ANQGSEA. CDR3 length equals 19 residues. V dropped 0 bases and J dropped 2 bases, with 25 bases sitting between them. As originally analysed: Amplification of reference gene primers was used by the study to estimate nucleated cell counts. Here immunoSEQ multiplex PCR was the method, and the copy in TCRdb shows in-frame clones only, minus some. That table supplies the V and J calls and clone size; D and trimming were determined from the DNA. This sample has roughly 100,000 clones, with about 70% found just once. The source material was peripheral blood. This TCR derives from a human donor with acute or convalescent COVID-19. The donor label of this sample is uncertain. The chain combines TRBV29-1 with TRBJ1-2; D call uncertain. In DNA, the CDR3 is TGCAGCGTTGAAGATCCGAGGGCAGTCTCCCGCCGTGGGAACTATGGCTACACCTTC. Amino acids: CSVEDPRAVSRRGNYGYTF.